This T cell receptor (beta chain) was identified in a study of blood T cell repertoires in COVID-19. About the research overall: PBMCs, B-cell-depleted T cells, or T cells were the source of the cDNA or gDNA that made up the material.

Trimming took 5 bases from V and 9 from J; bases not matched to a gene: 6. Per germline, CDR1 SGHAT and CDR2 FQNNGV. The CDR3 runs 14 residues. Only in-frame clones appear in the TCRdb table, and some are missing; sequencing was by immunoSEQ multiplex PCR. The profile shows around 400,000 clones, approximately 89% of them singletons. This clone was detected once. This clonotype was obtained from a woman aged 55-69 years with COVID-19, enrolled during active disease. The chain joins TRBV11-2 to TRBJ1-6; 8 nucleotides line up with TRBD1. The material sequenced was peripheral blood. The CDR3 sequence is CASSTETGASPLHF. The CDR3 DNA reads TGTGCCAGCAGCACCGAGACAGGGGCTTCACCCCTCCACTTT. The full variable domain, with the rest looked up from reference TRBV11-2 and TRBJ1-6, is EAGVAQSPRYKIIEKRQSVAFWCNPISGHATLYWYQQILGQGPKLLIQFQNNGVVDDSQLPKDRFSAERLKGVDSTLKIQPAKLEDSAVYLCASSTETGASPLHFGNGTRLTVT.